One and the same sample provided the 14 T cell receptor beta chains below, sequenced in a study of Graves' ophthalmopathy and Graves' hyperthyroidism. Scientists amplified the TCR beta CDR3 regions from RNA transcripts. RT-PCR in the first round used HTBI primers; a second-round multiplex PCR followed. TCRdb used MiXCR to reprocess the multiplex PCR reads, holding one entry per CDR3 protein. The sample holds hundreds of thousands of distinct CDR3 sequences, about a fifth seen once. The sample was peripheral blood. The receptors were sampled from a woman younger than 30 with stable Graves' hyperthyroidism. Some clones in this sample may be carry-over from other donors' samples.

This chain links TRBV28 with TRBJ1-5; D not certain. The CDR3 is 18 residues long. Trimming took 6 bases from V and 0 from J, leaving 21 bases between them. Germline assignment: CDR1 MDHEN and CDR2 SYDVKM. This chain's CDR3 is CASSPPLLRQYSNQPQHF. The CDR3 region has the DNA TGTGCCAGCAGCCCTCCTTTATTAAGGCAGTATAGCAATCAGCCCCAGCATTTT.

This clonotype was seen many times. This chain connects TRBV19 to TRBJ2-7; TRBD1 matches at 7 bases. The CDR3 extends over 19 amino acids. CDR1 and CDR2 (germline): LNHDA, SQIVND (reference sequence). The ends lost 2 bases at V and 4 bases at J; junction bases unmatched: 20. The CDR3 bases are TGTGCCAGTAGTATATCCCACAGGGGCAGCGGCCGCTACGGATACGAGCAGTACTTC. It specifies CASSISHRGSGRYGYEQYF.

This clonotype was observed many times. The CDR3 loop reads CASSLSGAGANVLTF. CDR3 coding DNA: TGCGCCAGCAGCTTGTCAGGGGCTGGGGCCAACGTCCTGACTTTC. The rearrangement uses TRBV5-1 and TRBJ2-6; a weak D match, TRBD1 (6 bases). Germline CDR1 is SGHRS and CDR2 is YFSETQ. The CDR3 contains 15 residues. V dropped 1 base and J dropped 2 bases, with 7 bases sitting between them.

This clonotype has ten or more counts. This chain uses TRBV28 with TRBJ1-5, with D unclear. V was shortened by 3 bases and J by 5 bases, with 8 bases between the two germline ends. CDR1 is MDHEN and CDR2 is SYDVKM in the germline V gene. This CDR3 contains 13 residues. The CDR3, as DNA: TGTGCCAGCAGTTTCAGTTTTTATCAGCCCCAGCATTTT. Its protein product is CASSFSFYQPQHF.

This clonotype appeared many times. V and J are TRBV27 and TRBJ1-6; D is unresolved. Germline loops: CDR1 MNHEY, CDR2 SMNVEV (reference sequence). The CDR3 is made up of 12 amino acids. The chain's CDR3 is CASGPRDSPLHF. DNA for the CDR3: TGTGCTTCGGGCCCTCGGGATTCACCCCTCCACTTT.

This clonotype was detected many times. Being one base from a much bigger clone, this may be a read error. The genes are TRBV6-2 or TRBV6-3 and TRBJ2-5; D not resolved. The V gene's germline CDR1 is MNHEY and CDR2 SVGEGT. The CDR3 loop spans 13 amino acids. The CDR3 protein is CASRRTLGETKYF. The CDR3 DNA sequence: TGTGCCAGCAGACGTACACTCGGAGAGACCAAGTACTTC.

This clonotype was detected many times. The rearrangement joins TRBV12-3 or TRBV12-4 to TRBJ2-5; TRBD1 might be the D (6 bases). Trimming took off 3 bases at V and 3 bases at J, with 11 bases between the two ends. There are 14 residues in the CDR3. CDR3 nucleotide sequence: TGTGCCAGCAGTTTGATGGGGGCGGAAGAGACCCAGTACTTC. This gives the protein CASSLMGAEETQYF.

The chain uses TRBV12-3 or TRBV12-4 and TRBJ1-3, with a possible D match to TRBD1 (6 bases). The CDR3 sequence is 17 residues long. The V end lost 3 bases, the J end lost 3 bases, and 18 bases lay between the germline ends. DNA for the CDR3: TGTGCCAGCAGTTTGCAGGGGTTGGCTTCTCTTGGAAACACCATATATTTT. Amino acids: CASSLQGLASLGNTIYF.

This clonotype was seen many times. Its ends do not fully match the called genes, so a read error is possible. V and J are TRBV15 and TRBJ2-7; 9 bases align to TRBD2. From germline, CDR1 is LNHNV and CDR2 YYDKDF (reference sequence). The CDR3 runs to 15 residues. The CDR3 loop is CATSRGSGGTYEQHF. The CDR3 region has the DNA TGTGCCACCAGCAGAGGTAGCGGGGGAACCTACGAGCAGCACTTC.

This clonotype showed up many times. The gene calls are TRBV20-1 and TRBJ1-1, with 8 bases fitting TRBD1. J lost 9 bases, V lost 2 bases, and 14 bases had no gene match. CDR1 and CDR2 (germline): DFQATT, SNEGSKA (reference sequence). The CDR3 length is 15 residues. CDR3 in amino acids: CSARPSRDRRGQAFF. The CDR3 bases are TGCAGTGCTAGACCCTCGCGGGACCGCAGGGGGCAAGCTTTCTTT.

This clonotype appeared many times. The chain couples TRBV6-1 to TRBJ2-7; D remains unclear. The V gene lost 2 bases and the J gene lost 9 bases, with 14 bases spanning the gap. The length of the CDR3 is 13 residues. Germline assignment: CDR1 MNHNS and CDR2 SASEGT. CDR3 in DNA: TGTGCCAGCAGTGAAACTTGGCCCCCCGGGCAGTACTTC. This encodes CASSETWPPGQYF.

This clonotype was counted ten times or more. One end of the junction fails to match germline, which may point to a read error. V usage is TRBV7-2 and J usage is TRBJ1-3; D perhaps matches TRBD1 (5 bases). Germline CDR1 reads SGHTA; CDR2 reads FQGNSA. The CDR3 is 15 amino acids. CDR3 nucleotide sequence: TGTGCCAGCAGTTTAGACAGACAATCTGGAAACACCATATATTTT. Amino acid sequence: CASSLDRQSGNTIYF.

The CDR3 here is CASGSRSNQPQHF. Here the CDR3 DNA reads TGTGCCAGTGGCAGTCGGAGCAATCAGCCCCAGCATTTT. The chain joins TRBV19 to TRBJ1-5; no reliable D call. Germline V gene lookup returns CDR1 LNHDA and CDR2 SQIVND (reference sequence). The germline V and J ends were trimmed by 8 bases and 1 base, with 9 bases remaining between them. The CDR3 runs 13 residues.

The V call is TRBV10-3, the J call TRBJ2-5; D not certain. This CDR3 contains 14 residues. Germline V CDR1 and CDR2: ENHRY, SYGVKD. Trimming left V 0 bases short and J 1 base short, with 6 bases between. CDR3 amino acids: CAISESTAQETQYF. The CDR3 bases are TGTGCCATCAGTGAGTCAACAGCCCAAGAGACCCAGTACTTC.